This T cell receptor beta chain stems from a study of shared T cell receptors in the human thymus. Germline V gene lookup returns CDR1 MNHEY and CDR2 SMNVEV (reference sequence). J was trimmed by 4 bases and V by 5 bases; bases with no gene match: 9. The CDR3 is 15 residues long. Produced via immunoSEQ multiplex PCR; TCRdb's table is partial and in-frame only. The sample lists hundreds of thousands of clones, over 90% occurring once. V usage is TRBV27 and J usage is TRBJ2-5, with 8 positions matching TRBD2. The TCR was taken from a human donor. Source material: thymocytes. The DNA for the CDR3 is TGTGCCAGCAGTATACTAGCGGAGCGAGGAGAGACCCAGTACTTC. Protein product: CASSILAERGETQYF.